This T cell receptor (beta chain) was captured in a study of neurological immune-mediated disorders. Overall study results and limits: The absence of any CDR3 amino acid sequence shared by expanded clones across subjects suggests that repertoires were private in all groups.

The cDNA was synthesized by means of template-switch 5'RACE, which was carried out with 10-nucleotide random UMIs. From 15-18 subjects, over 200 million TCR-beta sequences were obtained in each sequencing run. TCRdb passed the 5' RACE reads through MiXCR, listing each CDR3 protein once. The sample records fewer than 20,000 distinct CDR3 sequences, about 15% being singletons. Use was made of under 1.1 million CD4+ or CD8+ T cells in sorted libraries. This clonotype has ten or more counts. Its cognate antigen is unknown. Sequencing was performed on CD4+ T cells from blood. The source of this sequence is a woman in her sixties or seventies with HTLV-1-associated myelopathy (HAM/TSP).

CDR3 protein: CASSQDHLAGAYEQYF. In DNA form, the CDR3 reads TGTGCCAGCAGCCAAGATCACCTAGCGGGAGCCTACGAGCAGTACTTC. The rearrangement joins TRBV14 to TRBJ2-7; 10 nucleotides match TRBD2. This CDR3 is built from 16 residues. Trimming removed 0 bases from V and 2 bases from J; junction bases left unmatched: 4. CDR1 and CDR2 from the germline V gene are SGHDN and FVKESK.